A selection of T cell receptor beta chains follows, all from one sample in a study of CD8 T cells in ankylosing spondylitis. A single record per CDR3 protein comes from TCRdb applying MiXCR to the 5' RACE reads. The table lists around 150,000 distinct CDR3 sequences, around 10% of them singletons, with almost 30% in the top ten. What was sequenced was blood, either unsorted or a sorted T cell fraction (not recorded which). The receptors here all came from a male donor with ankylosing spondylitis or in good health (not recorded which). Each CDR3 is given with its conserved first and last residue. Each record gives: J gene, clone size, D gene, V gene, CDR3 protein, CDR3 DNA. A D gene is named only where the DNA matches it firmly. Clone size is shown for a subset of rows, as once, few, many or a class of expanded clone.

TRBJ2-1,many,TRBD1,TRBV5-1,CASSFQGAPNEQFF,TGCGCCAGCAGCTTCCAGGGGGCACCTAATGAGCAGTTCTTC
TRBJ2-1,many,-,TRBV13,CASSLGRGRNEQFF,TGTGCCAGCAGCTTAGGCCGGGGTAGGAATGAGCAGTTCTTC
TRBJ2-5,-,-,TRBV24-1,CATSDGGVGRQETQYF,TGTGCCACCAGTGATGGTGGAGTGGGCCGGCAAGAGACCCAGTACTTC
TRBJ2-2,-,TRBD1,TRBV19,CASRKTGGRTGELFF,TGTGCCAGTAGGAAGACAGGGGGCAGGACCGGGGAGCTGTTTTTT
TRBJ2-3,many,TRBD2,TRBV20-1,CSALPRRLAGAVDTQYF,TGCAGTGCCCTCCCGCGGAGACTAGCGGGGGCCGTGGATACGCAGTATTTT
TRBJ2-5,many,-,TRBV5-1,CASSSLLETQYF,TGCGCCAGCAGCTCCCTGCTCGAGACCCAGTACTTC
TRBJ2-7,many,TRBD2,TRBV5-1,CASSLTSGKSYEQYF,TGCGCCAGCAGCTTAACTAGCGGGAAGTCTTACGAGCAGTACTTC
TRBJ2-3,few,-,TRBV5-1,CASSLDGGGDTQYF,TGCGCCAGCAGCTTGGACGGGGGCGGAGATACGCAGTATTTT
TRBJ1-5,-,-,TRBV2,CASSDTQGENQPQHF,TGTGCCAGCAGTGACACGCAGGGAGAAAATCAGCCCCAGCATTTT
TRBJ2-5,many,TRBD1,TRBV29-1,CSVRPGQGAGETQYF,TGCAGCGTTCGGCCCGGACAGGGGGCGGGGGAGACCCAGTACTTC
TRBJ2-3,many,-,TRBV27,CASSLQGSRTDTQYF,TGTGCCAGCAGTTTACAGGGAAGTAGGACGGATACGCAGTATTTT
TRBJ2-1,few,TRBD1,TRBV6-2/TRBV6-3,CASTTAPQGSYNEQFF,TGTGCCAGCACCACGGCGCCACAGGGGTCTTACAATGAGCAGTTCTTC
TRBJ2-7,many,-,TRBV24-1,CATSATGFGQYF,TGTGCCACCAGTGCGACAGGTTTTGGGCAGTACTTC
TRBJ1-1,many,-,TRBV20-1,CSAGSVRGTGEAFF,TGCAGTGCTGGTAGTGTTCGGGGGACGGGTGAAGCTTTCTTT
TRBJ1-3,-,-,TRBV5-1,CASSLGTPGSGNTIYF,TGCGCCAGCAGCTTGGGGACACCTGGCTCTGGAAACACCATATATTTT
TRBJ1-1,many,TRBD1,TRBV5-5,CASSRIQGAATEAFF,TGTGCCAGCAGCCGGATACAGGGGGCGGCCACTGAAGCTTTCTTT
TRBJ2-7,many,-,TRBV20-1,CSARAQTSYEQYF,TGCAGTGCTAGAGCCCAAACCTCCTACGAGCAGTACTTC
TRBJ1-2,few,-,TRBV7-9,CASSLVDLVGYGYTF,TGTGCCAGCAGCTTAGTCGACCTTGTAGGCTATGGCTACACCTTC
TRBJ2-1,many,-,TRBV15,CATSRDTGIRSYNEQFF,TGTGCCACCAGCAGAGATACTGGAATTAGGTCCTACAATGAGCAGTTCTTC
TRBJ2-2,many,-,TRBV15,CATSTLGAGELFF,TGTGCCACCAGCACCCTTGGGGCCGGGGAGCTGTTTTTT
TRBJ2-1,many,-,TRBV12-3/TRBV12-4,CASSLSDNEQFF,TGTGCCAGCAGTTTGAGTGACAATGAGCAGTTCTTC
TRBJ2-6,few,-,TRBV4-3,CASSQDSPDRWGANVLTF,TGCGCCAGCAGCCAAGATAGCCCAGACCGGTGGGGGGCCAACGTCCTGACTTTC
TRBJ1-6,-,-,TRBV6-2/TRBV6-3,CASNATPDSLWNSPLHF,TGTGCCAGCAATGCGACGCCGGACAGCTTGTGGAATTCACCCCTCCACTTT
TRBJ2-5,many,-,TRBV24-1,CATSIRDQETQYF,TGTGCCACCAGTATCAGGGATCAAGAGACCCAGTACTTC
TRBJ2-5,few,-,TRBV7-9,CASRIFPGRLQETQYF,TGTGCCAGCAGAATATTCCCGGGACGTCTCCAAGAGACCCAGTACTTC
TRBJ2-2,few,-,TRBV5-1,CASSSGTPNTGELFF,TGCGCCAGCAGTTCCGGGACGCCGAACACCGGGGAGCTGTTTTTT
TRBJ2-7,many,-,TRBV14,CASSQDLSPGYAYEQYF,TGTGCCAGCAGCCAAGACCTGAGTCCGGGATATGCCTACGAGCAGTACTTC
TRBJ2-2,few,TRBD1,TRBV6-2/TRBV6-3,CASSYPLTGTANTGELFF,TGTGCCAGCAGTTACCCTTTAACCGGGACAGCGAACACCGGGGAGCTGTTTTTT
TRBJ2-2,many,-,TRBV24-1,CATSAMNTGELFF,TGTGCCACTTCCGCTATGAACACCGGGGAGCTGTTTTTT
TRBJ2-2,many,TRBD2,TRBV5-1,CASSLVAGATGELFF,TGCGCCAGCAGCTTGGTTGCGGGAGCCACCGGGGAGCTGTTTTTT
TRBJ1-4,few,-,TRBV7-6,CASQPQTNEKLFF,TGTGCCAGCCAGCCCCAAACTAATGAAAAACTGTTTTTT
TRBJ2-1,once,TRBD2,TRBV6-2/TRBV6-3,CASSYSSGLAGGRWNEQFF,TGTGCCAGCAGTTACTCATCGGGACTAGCGGGGGGGCGTTGGAATGAGCAGTTCTTC
TRBJ2-6,-,TRBD1,TRBV5-5,CASSLGDRGAGANVLTF,TGTGCCAGCAGCTTGGGTGACAGGGGGGCTGGGGCCAACGTCCTGACTTTC
TRBJ1-1,many,-,TRBV12-3/TRBV12-4,CAGVLASGTEAFF,TGTGCCGGCGTCCTGGCTTCTGGGACTGAAGCTTTCTTT
TRBJ2-1,-,-,TRBV29-1,CSRGTSLSLSSYSEQFF,TGCAGCAGGGGGACTTCTCTCTCCTTAAGCTCCTACAGTGAGCAGTTCTTC
TRBJ2-3,many,-,TRBV3-1,CATKNTDTQYF,TGTGCCACGAAGAACACAGATACGCAGTATTTT
TRBJ2-1,many,-,TRBV10-2,CASGGTTYNEQFF,TGCGCCAGCGGGGGAACTACCTACAATGAGCAGTTCTTC
TRBJ2-1,-,TRBD2,TRBV5-6,CASSRLRTSGTGFEKFF,TGTGCCAGCAGCCGACTACGGACTAGCGGGACTGGCTTTGAGAAGTTCTTC
TRBJ2-7,many,TRBD2,TRBV7-8,CASSLGGLVFSYEQYF,TGTGCCAGCAGCTTAGGGGGACTAGTATTTTCCTACGAGCAGTACTTC
TRBJ1-1,-,TRBD1,TRBV12-3/TRBV12-4,CASSLGAGGGTEAFF,TGTGCCAGCAGTTTAGGGGCAGGGGGTGGCACTGAAGCTTTCTTT
TRBJ2-5,-,-,TRBV21-1,CASSTPLAGEIGETQYF,TGTGCCAGCAGCACCCCACTAGCGGGGGAGATCGGAGAGACCCAGTACTTC
TRBJ2-1,many,TRBD1,TRBV6-6,CASRATGTGRSNEQFF,TGTGCCAGCAGGGCTACTGGGACAGGGCGGTCGAATGAGCAGTTCTTC
TRBJ2-2,-,-,TRBV7-9,CASSLLGTTGELFF,TGTGCCAGCAGCTTATTAGGGACCACCGGGGAGCTGTTTTTT
TRBJ2-5,-,-,TRBV6-5,CASSSPLAAEETQYF,TGTGCCAGCAGTTCCCCGTTAGCGGCGGAAGAGACCCAGTACTTC
TRBJ2-7,-,-,TRBV2,CASAKDGQSYEQYF,TGTGCCAGCGCTAAAGACGGACAGTCCTACGAGCAGTACTTC
TRBJ2-1,-,TRBD2,TRBV5-6,CASSTGGPGVSEQFF,TGTGCCAGCAGCACGGGGGGACCCGGTGTAAGTGAGCAGTTCTTC
TRBJ1-2,once,TRBD1,TRBV7-9,CASGTADGYTF,TGTGCCAGCGGGACAGCGGATGGCTACACCTTC
TRBJ1-1,-,-,TRBV20-1,CSARDRGGGRGTEAFF,TGCAGTGCTAGAGATCGTGGGGGAGGTAGAGGCACTGAAGCTTTCTTT
TRBJ2-1,-,TRBD2,TRBV5-1,CASTVSGSSANEQFF,TGCGCCAGCACCGTTAGCGGGAGCTCCGCCAATGAGCAGTTCTTC
TRBJ2-1,-,TRBD2,TRBV7-9,CASSALAGGPRSQFF,TGTGCCAGCAGCGCTCTAGCGGGAGGACCTCGGAGCCAGTTCTTC
TRBJ1-5,many,-,TRBV2,CASSRDNNQPQHF,TGTGCCAGCAGTCGGGACAACAATCAGCCCCAGCATTTT
TRBJ2-3,many,-,TRBV6-5,CASSYTNTDTQYF,TGTGCCAGCAGTTATACAAACACAGATACGCAGTATTTT
TRBJ2-3,many,-,TRBV6-2/TRBV6-3,CASSYVADTQYF,TGTGCCAGCAGTTATGTTGCAGATACGCAGTATTTT
TRBJ2-7,many,-,TRBV5-1,CARSSAPRPGVEQYF,TGCGCCAGATCGTCAGCGCCGAGGCCTGGGGTAGAGCAGTACTTC
TRBJ2-4,many,TRBD1,TRBV27,CASTSPDRGGKEYF,TGTGCCAGCACCTCACCGGACAGGGGGGGAAAAGAGTACTTC
TRBJ1-1,many,-,TRBV20-1,CSARTLQGSMNTEAFF,TGCAGTGCTCGAACGTTACAGGGATCCATGAACACTGAAGCTTTCTTT
TRBJ2-1,many,TRBD2,TRBV20-1,CSARDLIRAGGNEQFF,TGCAGTGCTAGAGATTTGATTAGAGCGGGGGGAAATGAGCAGTTCTTC
TRBJ2-5,few,TRBD1,TRBV7-8,CATTPGTGGAGTQYF,TGTGCCACAACCCCCGGGACAGGGGGCGCTGGGACCCAGTACTTC